These 25 T cell receptor beta chains were sequenced from one sample in a study of blood T cell repertoires in COVID-19. Measured with immunoSEQ multiplex PCR; TCRdb has only the in-frame clones, and not every one. The data show approximately 220,000 clones, 90% seen once. Material: PBMCs or T cells enriched from blood (not recorded which). The receptors originated from a man aged 25-45 years who had been exposed to COVID-19.

This sequence joins TRBV5-1 and TRBJ2-7, with 7 bases lining up with TRBD1. Trimming removed 0 bases from V and 3 bases from J; junction bases left unmatched: 6. This CDR3 region has 15 residues. Looked up from germline, CDR1 is SGHRS and CDR2 is YFSETQ. CDR3 in amino acids: CASSLEGTAFYEQYF. The CDR3, as DNA: TGCGCCAGCAGCTTGGAAGGGACAGCTTTCTACGAGCAGTACTTC.

V gene TRBV7-9 combines with J gene TRBJ2-7; D gene unclear. V lost 5 bases to trimming and J lost 0 bases, with 5 bases between them. Germline-derived CDR1 and CDR2 are SEHNR and FQNEAQ (reference sequence). The CDR3 has 12 amino acids. The chain's CDR3 is CASSPYSYEQYF. Written as DNA, the CDR3 is TGTGCCAGCAGCCCCTACTCCTACGAGCAGTACTTC.

This clone was seen once. The chain is built from TRBV5-1 and TRBJ2-7; maybe TRBD1 (6 bases). Trimming pared 7 bases from V and 0 bases from J, leaving 14 bases between. The germline V gene has CDR1 SGHRS and CDR2 YFSETQ. CDR3 length: 14 residues. CDR3 DNA: TGCGCCAGCGGAACAGGGTTCCCCTCCTACGAGCAGTACTTC. Protein sequence: CASGTGFPSYEQYF.

As DNA, the CDR3 is TGCGCCAGCAGCTTGGCCACTTCTAGCACAGATACGCAGTATTTT. Its protein is CASSLATSSTDTQYF. The V gene is TRBV5-1, the J gene TRBJ2-3; D unresolved. Germline loops: CDR1 SGHRS, CDR2 YFSETQ. Trimming stripped 0 bases from V and 0 bases from J, with 8 bases between. This CDR3 contains 15 residues.

The chain joins TRBV5-1 to TRBJ2-3; possible D gene TRBD2, 6 bases. The V gene lost 3 bases and the J gene lost 4 bases, with 15 bases spanning the gap. The CDR3 is 15 residues long. The germline V gene encodes CDR1 SGHRS and CDR2 YFSETQ. The CDR3: CASSSWDFFSDTQYF. CDR3 in DNA: TGCGCCAGCAGCTCCTGGGACTTTTTTTCAGATACGCAGTATTTT.

This clone has only one observation. The rearrangement links TRBV11-2 to TRBJ1-1; maybe TRBD1 (6 bases). CDR1 is SGHAT, CDR2 FQNNGV, per germline. The CDR3 has 11 amino acids. The V and J ends lost 2 bases and 11 bases respectively, with 9 bases between them. CDR3 coding DNA: TGTGCCAGCAGCTTATGGCAGGGGGCTTTCTTT. Its protein product is CASSLWQGAFF. The full variable domain, with the rest looked up from reference TRBV11-2 and TRBJ1-1, is EAGVAQSPRYKIIEKRQSVAFWCNPISGHATLYWYQQILGQGPKLLIQFQNNGVVDDSQLPKDRFSAERLKGVDSTLKIQPAKLEDSAVYLCASSLWQGAFFGQGTRLTVV.

A few counts support this clone. J is TRBJ1-4 and V is TRBV6-5, with D uncertain. V gave up 0 bases and J gave up 7 bases, with 15 bases separating them. Germline-derived CDR1 and CDR2 are MNHEY and SVGAGI. The CDR3 covers 16 residues. The CDR3 DNA follows: TGTGCCAGCAGTTACTCGGGGAGGGCGAACGGTGAAAAACTGTTTTTT. Encoded protein: CASSYSGRANGEKLFF.

The CDR3 is CASSRYGVSSYTF. Written as DNA, the CDR3 is TGTGCCAGTAGTCGATACGGGGTTTCGAGCTACACCTTC. The chain carries TRBV19 and TRBJ1-2; D remains ambiguous. The CDR3 is made up of 13 amino acids. The germline gives CDR1 LNHDA, CDR2 SQIVND (reference sequence). Trimming took off 5 bases at V and 9 bases at J, with 16 bases between the two ends.

This chain joins TRBV6-1 and TRBJ1-5; maybe TRBD1 (6 bases). The CDR3 is 14 amino acids. Per germline, CDR1 MNHNS and CDR2 SASEGT. V lost 3 bases, J lost 7 bases, and 13 bases lay in between. CDR3 in DNA: TGTGCCAGCAGTGACCTACAGGGCAGGCAGCCCCAGCATTTT. It encodes CASSDLQGRQPQHF.

This sequence joins TRBV3-1 (or the pseudogene TRBV3-2) and TRBJ2-5, with 11 bases lining up with TRBD1. This CDR3 has 18 amino acids. Looked up from germline, CDR1 is LGHDT and CDR2 is YNNKEL (reference sequence). With V trimmed by 5 bases and J by 2 bases, 13 bases remained unmatched. CDR3 sequence reads: CASSWGTGGRLGQETQYF. DNA for the CDR3: TGTGCCAGCAGCTGGGGGACAGGGGGGAGACTCGGTCAAGAGACCCAGTACTTC.

The genes are TRBV3-1 (or the pseudogene TRBV3-2) and TRBJ2-3; a possible D gene is TRBD1 (6 bases). V shed 4 bases and J shed 4 bases, with 15 bases lying between them. The CDR3 has 15 amino acids. Germline lookup yields CDR1 LGHDT and CDR2 YNNKEL (reference sequence). In DNA form, the CDR3 reads TGTGCCAGCAGCCGGACAGACACCGACCCAGATACGCAGTATTTT. Translating gives CASSRTDTDPDTQYF.

The DNA of the CDR3 is TGTGCCAGCAGCCAAGATCGGCGGGGGGCGCAGTATTTT. It specifies CASSQDRRGAQYF. The chain joins TRBV3-1 (or the pseudogene TRBV3-2) to TRBJ2-3; the match to TRBD2 covers 8 bases. Looked up from germline, CDR1 is LGHDT and CDR2 is YNNKEL (reference sequence). The CDR3 consists of 13 residues. The V segment lost 0 bases and the J segment 10 bases; nucleotides outside the gene matches: 3.

The genes are TRBV2 and TRBJ2-7; tentatively, D is TRBD2 (7 bases). This CDR3 contains 13 residues. V was cut by 6 bases and J by 7 bases, with 16 bases left in between. The germline CDR1 and CDR2 sequences are SNHLY and FYNNEI. CDR3 nucleotides: TGTGCCAGCAGGGGCGGGGGCCAGAAGGAGCAGTACTTC. Its protein is CASRGGGQKEQYF.

This clone occurred a few times. This rearrangement joins TRBV4-2 to TRBJ2-6; D not certain. The CDR3 consists of 16 residues. V lost 1 base to trimming and J lost 2 bases, with 9 bases between them. Germline V gives CDR1 LGHNA, CDR2 YNFKEQ. The CDR3, as DNA: TGTGCCAGCAGCCAAGGCCGAGAGACTGGGGCCAACGTCCTGACTTTC. It yields the protein CASSQGRETGANVLTF.

This clone appeared once. This CDR3 is CASSLTGARSGNTIYF. DNA of the CDR3: TGTGCCAGCAGCCTTACAGGGGCCCGCTCTGGAAACACCATATATTTT. V is TRBV7-3 and J is TRBJ1-3; 7 bases are shared with TRBD1. V was clipped by 5 bases and J by 0 bases; unmatched bases: 7. This CDR3 has 16 amino acids. CDR1 and CDR2 (germline): SGHTA, FQGTGA.

The genes are TRBV27 and TRBJ2-6; no clear D gene. CDR1 is MNHEY, CDR2 SMNVEV, per germline (reference sequence). Trimming pared 2 bases from V and 1 base from J, leaving 6 bases between. The CDR3 covers 15 residues. CDR3: CASSLGRSGANVLTF. The CDR3 nucleotides read TGTGCCAGCAGTTTAGGTCGGTCTGGGGCCAACGTCCTGACTTTC. The full variable domain, rest sourced from reference TRBV27 and TRBJ2-6, is EAQVTQNPRYLITVTGKKLTVTCSQNMNHEYMSWYRQDPGLGLRQIYYSMNVEVTDKGDVPEGYKVSRKEKRNFPLILESPSPNQTSLYFCASSLGRSGANVLTFGAGSRLTVL.

This clone has more than one count but fewer than ten. The chain joins TRBV27 to TRBJ2-3, with 10 bases lining up with TRBD2. Losses at the gene ends were 5 bases for V and 7 bases for J; bases not matched to a gene: 9. The CDR3 sequence is 15 residues long. Germline loops: CDR1 MNHEY, CDR2 SMNVEV (reference sequence). Here the CDR3 DNA reads TGTGCCAGCAGTAAAGCGGGGGGGGCGTATCATACGCAGTATTTT. It yields the protein CASSKAGGAYHTQYF.

As regards this clone: Additional DNA sequences in this sample encode the identical CDR3. The CDR3 loop reads CASSQDLGGGYTF. The CDR3 DNA is TGTGCCAGCAGCCAAGATTTAGGGGGTGGCTACACCTTC. This rearrangement joins TRBV4-2 to TRBJ1-2, with a weak D call TRBD1 (6 bases). Germline loops: CDR1 LGHNA, CDR2 YNFKEQ. The CDR3 has 13 residues. V was clipped by 0 bases and J by 7 bases, with 9 bases between them.

V usage is TRBV6-4 and J usage is TRBJ1-3; 7 positions match TRBD1. Germline CDR1 MRHNA, CDR2 SNTAGT. The CDR3 runs 22 residues. The ends lost 0 bases at V and 1 base at J; junction bases unmatched: 21. The CDR3 loop is CASSDSVVPRQGSRYSGNTIYF. CDR3 in DNA: TGTGCCAGCAGTGACTCGGTAGTCCCTCGACAGGGTAGTCGGTATTCTGGAAACACCATATATTTT.

The rearrangement joins TRBV7-9 to TRBJ2-7; 8 nucleotides agree with TRBD1. Looked up from germline, CDR1 is SEHNR and CDR2 is FQNEAQ (reference sequence). V shed 5 bases, J shed 2 bases, and the junction held 5 bases outside the gene matches. This CDR3 region has 14 residues. In nucleotides, the CDR3 is TGTGCCAGCAGCAGGACAGGGCAAACCTACGAGCAGTACTTC. It is translated as CASSRTGQTYEQYF.

The rearrangement uses TRBV11-3 and TRBJ2-7; weak D call: TRBD1 (6 bases). CDR3 length: 13 amino acids. Germline CDR1 SGHNT, CDR2 YENEEA. The V and J ends lost 5 bases and 2 bases respectively, with 10 bases between them. Written as DNA, the CDR3 is TGTGCCAGCAGCCGAGGGACAACCTACGAGCAGTACTTC. Its protein is CASSRGTTYEQYF.

The chain employs TRBV9 and TRBJ2-7, with D possibly being TRBD1 (6 bases). The germline CDR1 and CDR2 sequences are SGDLS and YYNGEE. Trimming cost V 0 bases and J 3 bases, with 13 bases left between them. The CDR3 sequence is 15 residues long. The CDR3 spells CASSVGSGAVYEQYF. The CDR3 region has the DNA TGTGCCAGCAGCGTAGGTTCAGGGGCGGTCTACGAGCAGTACTTC.

The chain uses TRBV15 and TRBJ2-1, with D maybe TRBD2 (6 bases). Germline values: CDR1 LNHNV, CDR2 YYDKDF (reference sequence). V was cut by 4 bases and J by 12 bases, with 13 bases left in between. The length of the CDR3 is 12 residues. The CDR3 protein is CATSTGIGGQFF. The CDR3 DNA reads as TGTGCCACCAGCACCGGAATCGGGGGGCAGTTCTTC.

The V and J genes are TRBV5-5 and TRBJ2-7; 7 nucleotides agree with TRBD1. V lost 7 bases to trimming and J lost 4 bases; unmatched junction nucleotides: 11. The CDR3 covers 14 residues. Germline loops: CDR1 SGHKS, CDR2 YYEKEE (reference sequence). The CDR3, as DNA: TGTGCCAGCTTTCCGGGACAGCAAGCTTACGAGCAGTACTTC. Translating gives CASFPGQQAYEQYF.

The chain carries TRBV29-1 and TRBJ1-2, with D maybe TRBD1 (6 bases). Trimming pared 2 bases from V and 8 bases from J, leaving 12 bases between. This CDR3 region has 12 residues. Germline V lookup: CDR1 SQVTM, CDR2 ANQGSEA. The CDR3 loop is CSVETQGYGYTF. CDR3 nucleotide sequence: TGCAGCGTTGAAACACAGGGATACGGCTACACCTTC. Looking up the rest from reference TRBV29-1 and TRBJ1-2 gives the full variable domain: SAVISQKPSRDICQRGTSLTIQCQVDSQVTMMFWYRQQPGQSLTLIATANQGSEATYESGFVIDKFPISRPNLTFSTLTVSNMSPEDSSIYLCSVETQGYGYTFGSGTRLTVV.